A selection of T cell receptor beta chains follows, all from one sample in a study of blood T cells in healthy people across ages. TCRdb re-analysed the 5' RACE reads in MiXCR, keeping a single row per CDR3 protein. The sample has approximately 820,000 distinct CDR3 sequences; more than 40% are singletons. Sequencing used blood. The receptors shown here come from a man in his 60s in good health. Each CDR3 is given with its conserved first and last residue. D genes are given only for firm matches. Some rows mark clone size as missing; the rest say once, few, many or name a class of expanded clone.

size,D,V,J,DNA,CDR3
NA,TRBD2,TRBV5-1,TRBJ2-3,TGCGCCAGCAGCTACCTAGCGGGGGGTCTCACAGATACGCAGTATTTT,CASSYLAGGLTDTQYF
once,TRBD2,TRBV7-2,TRBJ2-5,TGTGCCAGCAGCTTAGCAGCGGGGGGGCCAAAGACCCAGTACTTC,CASSLAAGGPKTQYF
few,NA,TRBV10-2,TRBJ2-1,TGCGCCAGCAAAGGGAGCCCTGAGCAGTTCTTC,CASKGSPEQFF
NA,TRBD2,TRBV20-1,TRBJ2-5,TGCAGTGCTAGTAGGCCCAGCGGGGGGGCCAGGGAGACCCAGTACTTC,CSASRPSGGARETQYF
once,TRBD2,TRBV20-1,TRBJ2-7,TGCAGTGCTAGAGGGACCCTTGGGGGGGGAAGAGCCGACGAGCAGTACTTC,CSARGTLGGGRADEQYF
NA,TRBD2,TRBV6-5,TRBJ2-3,TGTGCCAGCAGTTACTCGCGACTAGCGGGGGGTTCCACAGATACGCAGTATTTT,CASSYSRLAGGSTDTQYF
few,NA,TRBV4-3,TRBJ2-1,TGCGCCAGCAGCCAAGATTGGGGGAGTCAAGGTGAGCAGTTCTTC,CASSQDWGSQGEQFF
few,NA,TRBV29-1,TRBJ2-1,TGCGCCTGCAAGTCCTACAATGAGCAGTTCTTC,CACKSYNEQFF
NA,TRBD1,TRBV27,TRBJ2-7,TGTGCCAGCAGTCGCCGCGGACAGGGTTACGAGCAGTACTTC,CASSRRGQGYEQYF
NA,NA,TRBV20-1,TRBJ2-3,TGCAGTGCTATCCGAGGAGGCACAGATACGCAGTATTTT,CSAIRGGTDTQYF
many,NA,TRBV7-2,TRBJ2-5,TGTGCCAGCTTAGTAGGGGGATTACAAGAGACCCAGTACTTC,CASLVGGLQETQYF
NA,TRBD1,TRBV20-1,TRBJ2-7,TGCAGTGCTAGCGCGAGGACAGGGGGAACGTACTTC,CSASARTGGTYF
NA,TRBD1,TRBV9,TRBJ1-2,TGTGCCAGCAGCGGAGAGGGACAGGGGGTCGGTGGCTACACCTTC,CASSGEGQGVGGYTF
NA,NA,TRBV11-2,TRBJ2-7,TGTGCCAGCAGCAAGAAGTGGAGGCCAAACTCCTACGAGCAGTACTTC,CASSKKWRPNSYEQYF
few,TRBD1,TRBV15,TRBJ2-3,TGTGCCACCAGCAAGACAGGGTTAGATACGCAGTATTTT,CATSKTGLDTQYF
NA,NA,TRBV18,TRBJ2-4,TGTGCCAGCTCTGAGGGGAGGACCAAAAACATTCAGTACTTC,CASSEGRTKNIQYF
NA,NA,TRBV5-1,TRBJ2-2,TGCGCCAGCAGCTCTTGGGGGGATACGAACACCGGGGAGCTGTTTTTT,CASSSWGDTNTGELFF
NA,NA,TRBV3-1,TRBJ2-7,TGTGCCAGCAGCCAAGGGAGGGAACGCTACGAGCAGTACTTC,CASSQGRERYEQYF
NA,NA,TRBV7-2,TRBJ2-3,TGTGCCAGCAGCTCTCTAAGGGGGGCGCATACGCAGTATTTT,CASSSLRGAHTQYF
NA,NA,TRBV4-3,TRBJ2-7,TGCGCCAGCAGCCAAGATGACAGCTACGAGCAGTACTTC,CASSQDDSYEQYF
once,NA,TRBV3-1,TRBJ1-2,TGTGCCAGCAGTGAAACCCGAGACTATGGCTACACCTTC,CASSETRDYGYTF
few,NA,TRBV18,TRBJ2-7,TGTGCCAGCTCAGCCGAAGGGGCTGTTTCCTCCTACGAGCAGTACTTC,CASSAEGAVSSYEQYF
NA,NA,TRBV20-1,TRBJ1-1,TGCAGTGCTAGAGATCTACAGAACACTGAAGCTTTCTTT,CSARDLQNTEAFF
NA,NA,TRBV10-3,TRBJ2-7,TGTGCCATCAAGGCGGGGGCCTACAATGAGCAGTACTTC,CAIKAGAYNEQYF
NA,NA,TRBV12-3/TRBV12-4,TRBJ1-2,TGTGCCACGTACCGTGGGGCGGGTGGCTACACCTTC,CATYRGAGGYTF
few,TRBD1,TRBV13,TRBJ2-5,TGTGCCAGCAGCCACCGACAGGGGGCAGATGTAGAGACCCAGTACTTC,CASSHRQGADVETQYF
NA,TRBD1,TRBV28,TRBJ2-6,TGTGCCAGCAGTTCCGGGACAGTCTCTGGGGCCAACGCCCTGACTTTC,CASSSGTVSGANALTF
few,TRBD2,TRBV11-2,TRBJ2-1,TGTGCCAGCAGCTTGGGAGCGGGGTCGGGTAATGAGCAGTTCTTC,CASSLGAGSGNEQFF
NA,NA,TRBV6-5,TRBJ2-7,TGTGCCAGCAGTCCAGTCTACTCCAACTCCTACGAGCAGTACTTC,CASSPVYSNSYEQYF
many,NA,TRBV12-3/TRBV12-4,TRBJ2-1,TGTGCCAGCAGTCCAGGGGATGAGCAGTTCTTC,CASSPGDEQFF
few,TRBD2,TRBV25-1,TRBJ2-5,TGTGCCAGCAGTGATGCCCAACTAGCGGGGGTCCTCCGAGAGACCCAGTACTTC,CASSDAQLAGVLRETQYF
NA,NA,TRBV4-2,TRBJ2-6,TGTGCCAGCAGCCAAGATGAAAGGGCCAACGTCCTGACTTTC,CASSQDERANVLTF
NA,TRBD2,TRBV30,TRBJ2-7,TGTGTCTGGAGTGGAACTAGCGGGGGGGCCTACGAGCAGTACTTC,CVWSGTSGGAYEQYF
NA,NA,TRBV4-3,TRBJ1-6,TGCGCCAGCAGCCAAGAATTCAATTCACCCCTCCACTTT,CASSQEFNSPLHF
NA,TRBD1,TRBV7-9,TRBJ2-1,TGTGCCAGCAGCGCTCGGACAGGGCAAGGCTCCTACAACGAGCAGTTCTTC,CASSARTGQGSYNEQFF
many,TRBD1,TRBV7-2,TRBJ1-2,TGTGCCAGCAGCTGGGACAGGGACTATGGCTACACCTTC,CASSWDRDYGYTF
few,TRBD1,TRBV7-2,TRBJ2-4,TGTGCCAGCAGCCGACAGTCAGGGGGATGGGGAAACATTCAGTACTTC,CASSRQSGGWGNIQYF
NA,TRBD1,TRBV5-8,TRBJ1-6,TGTGCCAGCAGCTTGGACAGGGGGAATAATTCACCCCTCCACTTT,CASSLDRGNNSPLHF
few,TRBD2,TRBV9,TRBJ2-1,TGTGCCAGCAGCGTAGTCTCCGGGGGGGCCACTGAGCAGTTCTTC,CASSVVSGGATEQFF
few,NA,TRBV18,TRBJ1-5,TGTGCCAGCTCACCACTTCACGGTAGCAATCAGCCCCAGCATTTT,CASSPLHGSNQPQHF
few,TRBD1,TRBV2,TRBJ1-1,TGTGCCAGCAACTGGTGGGACAGTCGACCAGACACTGAAGCTTTCTTT,CASNWWDSRPDTEAFF
NA,NA,TRBV28,TRBJ1-2,TGTGCCAGCAGTTTAAGGCAGGCTTTAGGCTATGGCTACACCTTC,CASSLRQALGYGYTF
NA,TRBD2,TRBV4-3,TRBJ2-3,TGCGCCAGCAGCCAAGCGACTAGCGGGGGGAGGGATACGCAGTATTTT,CASSQATSGGRDTQYF
NA,TRBD1,TRBV20-1,TRBJ1-2,TGCAGTGCCAGGACAGGACTTTTCTCCGGCTACACCTTC,CSARTGLFSGYTF
many,TRBD2,TRBV9,TRBJ2-3,TGTGCCAGCAGCTACAGCGGGGAATTCACAGATACGCAGTATTTT,CASSYSGEFTDTQYF
NA,NA,TRBV6-5,TRBJ2-7,TGTGCCAGCAGTCTACAGGCATCTTTAGTCTACGAGCAGTACTTC,CASSLQASLVYEQYF
once,TRBD2,TRBV30,TRBJ2-1,TGTGCCTGGAGGGGCGGGGGGCTCAGGGGTAGTGAGCAGTTCTTC,CAWRGGGLRGSEQFF
NA,TRBD1,TRBV27,TRBJ2-3,TGTGCCAGCAGTACCGGACAGGCTCTCACAGATACGCAGTATTTT,CASSTGQALTDTQYF
NA,NA,TRBV12-3/TRBV12-4,TRBJ2-7,TGTGCCAGCAGTTGGTCGGCCGAGTCCTACGAGCAGTACTTC,CASSWSAESYEQYF
few,NA,TRBV4-2,TRBJ2-1,TGTGCCAGCAGCCGGGGGGAAAGTTCCTACAATGAGCAGTTCTTC,CASSRGESSYNEQFF
NA,TRBD2,TRBV7-2,TRBJ2-3,TGTGCCAGCAGCCGGACTAGCGGGGGGGATACGCAGTATTTT,CASSRTSGGDTQYF
once,NA,TRBV3-1,TRBJ2-3,TGCGCCAACAACCAAAAGGGCGATCGTACGCAGTATTTT,CANNQKGDRTQYF
once,TRBD2,TRBV6-2/TRBV6-3,TRBJ2-4,TGTGCCAGCAACGTAGCGGGGGGTTACAATGAGCAGTACTTC,CASNVAGGYNEQYF
NA,TRBD2,TRBV2,TRBJ2-5,TGTGCCAGCAGTGTCGGGACTAGCGGGGGGGCTCCCCAGTACTTC,CASSVGTSGGAPQYF
NA,NA,TRBV27,TRBJ2-2,TGTGCCAGCTCTGCACGGGGAACGAACACCGGGGAGCTGTTTTTT,CASSARGTNTGELFF
NA,TRBD1,TRBV12-3/TRBV12-4,TRBJ1-2,TGTGCCAGCAGTTTCTGGACAGGGCCCTCCTATGGCTACACCTTC,CASSFWTGPSYGYTF
NA,NA,TRBV4-1,TRBJ1-2,TGCGCCAGCAGCCGCTCCTCGGTCCCACTAGGGACGGACTATGGCTACACCTTC,CASSRSSVPLGTDYGYTF
NA,NA,TRBV6-5,TRBJ2-7,TGTGCCAGCCACCGGGTAGCCTCCTACGAGCAGTACTTC,CASHRVASYEQYF